The 21 T cell receptor beta chains listed next were all sequenced from one sample in a study of CD8 T cells in ankylosing spondylitis. MiXCR was run by TCRdb on the 5' RACE reads, yielding one entry per CDR3 protein. The sample contains around 250,000 distinct CDR3 sequences, about 11% of which appear only once. Material for sequencing was blood, either unsorted or a sorted T cell fraction (not recorded which). All receptors come from a male donor with ankylosing spondylitis or in good health (not recorded which).

This clonotype was detected only a few times. The rearrangement uses TRBV10-2 and TRBJ2-5; 8 positions agree with TRBD1. The junction had 8 bases not matched to a gene; V was cut back by 4 bases and J by 7 bases. The CDR3 runs to 14 residues. Germline assignment: CDR1 WSHSY and CDR2 SAAADI. The DNA of the CDR3 is TGCGCCAGCAGTGTCCCAGGGGGCGCAGGGACCCAGTACTTC. This codes for CASSVPGGAGTQYF.

This clonotype came up many times. The chain carries TRBV20-1 and TRBJ2-7; D is possibly TRBD2 (7 bases). The germline V gene has CDR1 DFQATT and CDR2 SNEGSKA (reference sequence). The CDR3 sequence is 13 residues long. The V end was cut by 4 bases, the J end by 4 bases, with 14 bases between. CDR3 nucleotide sequence: TGCAGTGCTACTCTGGGGGGGCAATACGAGCAGTACTTC. Protein sequence: CSATLGGQYEQYF.

V gene TRBV2 combines with J gene TRBJ2-7; D assignment may be TRBD1 or TRBD2 (5 bases each). In germline, CDR1 is SNHLY, CDR2 FYNNEI. The V end lost 8 bases, the J end lost 0 bases, and 11 bases lay between the germline ends. This CDR3 is built from 13 residues. CDR3 nucleotide sequence: TGTGCCAGCGGCTTGAGGGGCTCCTACGAGCAGTACTTC. It is translated as CASGLRGSYEQYF.

This clonotype appeared many times. The gene calls are TRBV12-3 or TRBV12-4 and TRBJ1-1; the D gene is possibly TRBD1 (5 bases). The CDR3 extends over 14 amino acids. V lost 2 bases, J lost 2 bases, and 9 bases lay in between. The CDR3 nucleotides are TGTGCCAGCAGTTTACGGGGCCTCAACACTGAAGCTTTCTTT. Protein product: CASSLRGLNTEAFF.

At least ten counts were recorded for this clonotype. The chain uses TRBV20-1 and TRBJ2-7; D might be TRBD2 (6 bases). The CDR3 totals 14 residues. The V gene's germline CDR1 is DFQATT and CDR2 SNEGSKA (reference sequence). V was cut by 4 bases and J by 4 bases, with 17 bases left in between. The CDR3 DNA follows: TGCAGTGCTAATCCAGCGGGCAGGGTATACGAGCAGTACTTC. Its protein product is CSANPAGRVYEQYF.

This clonotype showed up many times. The gene calls are TRBV5-1 and TRBJ2-7, with D possibly called TRBD1 or TRBD2 (5 bases each). The V gene's germline CDR1 is SGHRS and CDR2 YFSETQ. Trimming cost V 0 bases and J 4 bases, with 14 bases left between them. CDR3 length: 15 amino acids. The CDR3, as DNA: TGCGCCAGCAGCTTGGAGGGGCTGGGAGAATACGAGCAGTACTTC. Protein sequence: CASSLEGLGEYEQYF.

The chain combines TRBV4-1 with TRBJ1-1; possible D gene TRBD1, 6 bases. The CDR3 consists of 16 residues. Trimming shortened V by 2 bases and J by 5 bases, and 18 bases separated the two germline ends. Germline V CDR1 and CDR2: MGHRA, YSYEKL. The CDR3 reads CASSQITTGRKTEAFF. The CDR3 DNA reads TGCGCCAGCAGCCAAATAACAACAGGGAGGAAAACTGAAGCTTTCTTT.

This clonotype was observed many times. This chain uses TRBV20-1 with TRBJ2-2, with D perhaps TRBD2 (6 bases). Deletions cut 3 bases from V and 3 bases from J, with 14 bases between. The CDR3 is made up of 15 amino acids. Germline V gene sequence: CDR1 DFQATT, CDR2 SNEGSKA (reference sequence). Here the CDR3 DNA reads TGCAGTGCTAGGAGCCCGCGGGACTACACCGGGGAGCTGTTTTTT. Protein: CSARSPRDYTGELFF.

Many counts were recorded for this clonotype. J is TRBJ2-1 and V is TRBV29-1; the D is unclear. Deletions cut 1 base from V and 2 bases from J, with 9 bases between. The CDR3 contains 14 residues. The germline gives CDR1 SQVTM, CDR2 ANQGSEA. CDR3 region: CSVEGSEPYNEQFF. The CDR3, as DNA: TGCAGCGTTGAAGGGAGTGAGCCCTACAATGAGCAGTTCTTC.

This clonotype showed up many times. The chain uses TRBV10-3 and TRBJ2-1; D is ambiguous. Germline V gene lookup returns CDR1 ENHRY and CDR2 SYGVKD. Trimming took 4 bases from V and 0 from J, leaving 13 bases between them. This CDR3 has 16 amino acids. The CDR3 DNA follows: TGTGCCATCAGTGGAATGGTCGGAAGCTCCTACAATGAGCAGTTCTTC. Protein: CAISGMVGSSYNEQFF.

The chain carries TRBV3-1 and TRBJ1-1; TRBD1 might be the D (5 bases). Germline V CDR1 and CDR2: LGHDT, YNNKEL (reference sequence). The CDR3 runs 14 residues. The ends were cut back, 1 base at V and 3 bases at J, with 9 bases in the middle. CDR3 sequence (DNA): TGTGCCAGCAGCCAAGTCGGCAGGGACACTGAAGCTTTCTTT. Amino acids: CASSQVGRDTEAFF.

This clonotype was seen many times. V and J are TRBV9 and TRBJ2-1; the match to TRBD2 covers 9 bases. V shed 4 bases, J shed 3 bases, and the junction held 8 bases outside the gene matches. The length of the CDR3 is 16 residues. Germline CDR1 reads SGDLS; CDR2 reads YYNGEE. CDR3 nucleotides: TGTGCCAGCAGCCCACGGACTAGCGATAGCTACAATGAGCAGTTCTTC. Translating gives CASSPRTSDSYNEQFF.

This clonotype was seen only a few times. The J gene is TRBJ2-7, the V gene TRBV10-3; 8 positions match TRBD1. Germline loops: CDR1 ENHRY, CDR2 SYGVKD. The V gene end was trimmed by 3 bases and the J gene end by 3 bases; junction bases not matched to a gene: 10. This CDR3 comprises 16 residues. The CDR3 nucleotides are TGTGCCATCAGTGATCCGGGACAGGCCCAAGACTACGAGCAGTACTTC. Its translation is CAISDPGQAQDYEQYF.

This clonotype was detected many times. The chain carries TRBV6-4 and TRBJ2-3; D is perhaps TRBD1 (6 bases). The CDR3 has 16 residues. The germline CDR1 and CDR2 sequences are MRHNA and SNTAGT. With 2 bases removed from V and 3 bases from J, the gap between germline ends came to 15 bases. The chain's CDR3 is CASSDTRGAETDTQYF. CDR3 coding DNA: TGTGCCAGCAGTGACACCAGGGGCGCTGAGACAGATACGCAGTATTTT.

This clonotype was counted at least ten times. The chain has TRBV7-2 and TRBJ2-7; the match to TRBD2 covers 11 bases. Per germline, CDR1 SGHTA and CDR2 FQGNSA. J gave up 3 bases and V 1 base, and 5 bases lay outside the gene matches. The CDR3 consists of 16 residues. For the CDR3, the DNA is TGTGCCAGCAGCTTAGATTCCGGGACTAGCGGCTACGAGCAGTACTTC. Protein product: CASSLDSGTSGYEQYF.

The sample holds many counts of this clonotype. The V gene is TRBV20-1, the J gene TRBJ2-7; no clear D. The CDR3 extends over 13 amino acids. Trimming removed 5 bases at V and 6 bases at J, with 17 bases between. Per germline, CDR1 DFQATT and CDR2 SNEGSKA (reference sequence). The CDR3 coding sequence is TGCAGTGCTCTCTTTCCCGACGGCATCGAGCAGTACTTC. It encodes CSALFPDGIEQYF.

This clonotype appeared a few times. The chain links TRBV5-1 to TRBJ2-1; D is undetermined. The CDR3 loop spans 15 amino acids. Germline V lookup: CDR1 SGHRS, CDR2 YFSETQ. Trimming removed 0 bases from V and 5 bases from J, with 12 bases in between. CDR3 sequence: CASSLAGQVDNEQFF. CDR3 DNA sequence: TGCGCCAGCAGCTTGGCCGGGCAAGTAGACAATGAGCAGTTCTTC.

In its sample, this clonotype was seen many times. The chain is built from TRBV9 and TRBJ2-7, with D possibly being TRBD1 or TRBD2 (5 bases each). This CDR3 is 15 amino acids long. Trimming removed 0 bases at V and 4 bases at J, with 14 bases between. Germline V gene lookup returns CDR1 SGDLS and CDR2 YYNGEE. The CDR3 nucleotides are TGTGCCAGCAGCGTAGCCGAGGGGTGGACGTACGAGCAGTACTTC. Encoded protein: CASSVAEGWTYEQYF.

The sample holds many counts of this clonotype. At one boundary the junction diverges from the germline segment, which might be a read error. The chain recombines TRBV20-1 with TRBJ1-2; D is uncertain. The CDR3 is 13 amino acids. The V gene's germline CDR1 is DFQATT and CDR2 SNEGSKA (reference sequence). This chain's CDR3 is CSASYGGVPKLHF. The CDR3, as DNA: TGCAGTGCTAGTTATGGTGGAGTTCCCAAGCTCCACTTC.

This clonotype came up many times. This chain uses TRBV12-3 or TRBV12-4 with TRBJ2-1; 8 bases agree with TRBD1. V dropped 6 bases and J dropped 8; count of bases not matched to a gene: 15. The CDR3 totals 16 residues. CDR3 sequence: CASRQGGWFPGDEQFF. The CDR3 coding sequence is TGTGCCAGCAGACAGGGGGGCTGGTTCCCGGGGGATGAGCAGTTCTTC.

The chain employs TRBV5-1 and TRBJ2-3; 7 nucleotides line up with TRBD2. Germline V CDR1 and CDR2: SGHRS, YFSETQ. The CDR3 has 15 residues. V shed 1 base and J 4 bases; nucleotides not matched to a gene: 6. In nucleotides, the CDR3 is TGCGCCAGCAGCTTGTCGGTAGCGGGTTCAGATACGCAGTATTTT. Its protein product is CASSLSVAGSDTQYF.